This T cell receptor (beta chain) comes out of a study of OX40 agonist ivuxolimab in advanced cancers. Overall study: Patients assigned to dose escalation were diagnosed with hepatocellular carcinoma, melanoma, renal cell or head and neck cancer. Treatment received earlier with anti-PD-1, anti-PD-L1 or anti-CTLA-4 agents was allowed, and over 35% had some. Study observations and caveats: Clonal expansion from baseline to week 6 occurred in both CD4+ and CD8+ T cells.

The data were produced by immunoSEQ multiplex PCR, yet TCRdb's version contains in-frame clones alone and is incomplete. The data hold about 72,000 clones, with just over 85% observed a single time. At cycle 4 day 1, cycle 7 day 1, and baseline, blood was sampled. About this clone itself: Antigen: not known.

Trimming took off 4 bases at V and 4 bases at J, with 10 bases between the two ends. This CDR3 contains 13 residues. Germline CDR1 is SNHLY and CDR2 is FYNNEI. This clonotype originated in an adult with an advanced solid tumor such as melanoma, head and neck, liver or kidney cancer. Specimen: CD4+ or CD8+ T cells sorted from blood, collected in a trial of the OX40 agonist ivuxolimab. The V and J genes are TRBV2 and TRBJ1-2, with D unresolved. CDR3 amino acids: CASSGDQIYGYTF. The CDR3 nucleotides read TGTGCCAGCAGTGGAGATCAGATCTATGGCTACACCTTC.